These T cell receptor beta chains were read from a single sample in a study of identical twins. TCRdb itself ran the 5' RACE reads through MiXCR, one entry per CDR3 protein. Among approximately 230,000 distinct CDR3 sequences listed, approximately 7.1% were seen once. The sample was also linked to a second study, of T cells expressing NK-cell markers.

The sample was CD8+ T cells sorted from blood. The receptor set was obtained from a woman between 18 and 29 years old in good health. Both conserved end residues are part of each CDR3. The D gene is left open where the match is weak. Rows may omit the clone size; those that give it use once, few, many or a size class.

j_call d_call clone_size v_call cdr3_length cdr3_aa cdr3_nt
TRBJ2-7 - - TRBV6-2/TRBV6-3 15 CASSLGAHPRNEQYF TGTGCCAGCAGCCTCGGGGCCCACCCACGGAACGAGCAGTACTTC
TRBJ2-3 TRBD2 many TRBV27 16 CASSLIAGGLADTQYF TGTGCCAGCAGTTTGATAGCGGGGGGGCTGGCGGATACGCAGTATTTT
TRBJ2-1 TRBD1 - TRBV27 15 CASSSPQGAKNEQFF TGTGCCAGCAGTTCCCCACAGGGGGCCAAGAATGAGCAGTTCTTC
TRBJ2-4 - many TRBV27 17 CASSLSGSGLAKNIQYF TGTGCCAGCAGTTTATCGGGCTCGGGACTAGCCAAAAACATTCAGTACTTC
TRBJ1-2 - - TRBV5-6 14 CASSFQNRNYGYTF TGTGCCAGCAGCTTCCAGAATAGAAACTATGGCTACACCTTC
TRBJ2-5 TRBD2 many TRBV2 14 CASSGLAGEETQYF TGTGCCAGCAGTGGACTAGCGGGAGAGGAGACCCAGTACTTC
TRBJ2-7 TRBD2 - TRBV27 15 CASSYRSTSGYEQYF TGTGCCAGCAGTTATCGAAGTACTAGCGGCTACGAGCAGTACTTC
TRBJ2-1 - many TRBV4-1 14 CASSGPTVGNEQFF TGCGCCAGCAGTGGCCCCACCGTGGGCAATGAGCAGTTCTTC
TRBJ2-1 TRBD2 - TRBV11-1 18 CASSLAPGLAGSYNEQFF TGTGCCAGCAGCTTAGCTCCGGGACTAGCGGGTTCCTACAATGAGCAGTTCTTC
TRBJ2-5 - many TRBV5-1 13 CASSWGVQETQYF TGCGCCAGCAGCTGGGGGGTTCAAGAGACCCAGTACTTC
TRBJ2-2 - - TRBV24-1 18 CATSDSSKTALIAGELFF TGTGCCACCAGTGATTCCTCCAAGACTGCGTTAATCGCCGGGGAGCTGTTTTTT
TRBJ2-2 - - TRBV9 13 CASSDGLTGELFF TGTGCCAGCAGCGACGGACTCACCGGGGAGCTGTTTTTT
TRBJ1-2 - many TRBV7-6 13 CASSLELGYGYTF TGTGCCAGCAGCTTAGAGTTGGGCTATGGCTACACCTTC
TRBJ2-5 - - TRBV20-1 13 CSARPGTTETQYF TGCAGTGCTAGGCCCGGGACAACGGAGACCCAGTACTTC
TRBJ2-7 TRBD1 few TRBV27 16 CASSTPTGTGAREQYF TGTGCCAGCAGTACACCGACCGGGACAGGGGCTAGGGAGCAGTACTTC
TRBJ1-1 - few TRBV29-1 12 CSVYRGDTEAFF TGCAGCGTTTATAGGGGGGACACTGAAGCTTTCTTT
TRBJ1-1 - many TRBV19 14 CASSLTPGGTEAFF TGTGCCAGTAGTCTGACCCCCGGGGGGACTGAAGCTTTCTTT
TRBJ2-5 - many TRBV4-3 15 CASSQDLTIQETQYF TGCGCCAGCAGCCAAGATCTGACTATCCAAGAGACCCAGTACTTC